The present entry profiles one TCR beta chain with its context. Its target is not known. With a much larger clone just one base away, this may be a read error. This sample was included in a study of blood T cells in healthy people across ages. The study, taken as a whole, reports: The lack of PBMC sorting stopped any conclusive naive versus antigen-experienced comparison.

The authors ran a second PCR of about 7 to 12 cycles using a sample-barcoded 5' primer and a J-beta primer mix. Each CDR3 protein is one row after TCRdb ran MiXCR on the 5' RACE reads. The sample shows some 1.1 million distinct CDR3 sequences, more than 30% of them seen only once. This receptor was obtained from a man younger than 35 in good health. What was sequenced was blood.

The CDR3 sequence: CSVGVGEQYF. For the CDR3, the DNA is TGCAGCGTTGGGGTAGGTGAGCAGTACTTC. The chain carries TRBV29-1 and TRBJ2-7, with no clear D. The CDR3 totals 10 residues. The germline V and J ends were trimmed by 4 bases and 7 bases, with 8 bases remaining between them. Germline values: CDR1 SQVTM, CDR2 ANQGSEA.